This is a list of T cell receptor beta chains from one sample in a study of regulatory T cells in long-lasting Graves disease. MiXCR, run by TCRdb on the multiplex PCR reads, gives a single entry per CDR3 protein. The sample has around 250,000 distinct CDR3 sequences, roughly 18% seen once. The same data also contributed to another study, on T cells in Graves' hyperthyroidism and ophthalmopathy.

The source material was peripheral blood mononuclear cells (PBMCs), sampled at new diagnosis, from a patient treated with antithyroid drugs. Receptor source: a young woman with Graves disease. Each CDR3 is given with its conserved first and last residue. A D gene is named only where the DNA matches it firmly. Expanded clones get a size class; other rows say once, few or many, or leave the size out.

D gene | CDR3 length | J gene | clone size | V gene | CDR3 DNA | CDR3 protein
TRBD1 | 17 | TRBJ1-1 | many | TRBV11-2 | TGTGCCAGCAGCTTAGCGCGGGGACAGGGGGCGAGGACTGAAGCTTTCTTT | CASSLARGQGARTEAFF
TRBD1 | 15 | TRBJ1-3 | many | TRBV7-2 | TGTGCCACCTCGACAGGGTCTCTCTCTGGAAACACCATATATTTT | CATSTGSLSGNTIYF
- | 13 | TRBJ1-5 | many | TRBV10-1 | TGCGCCAGCAGCCCCCGTTTTAATCAGCCCCAGCATTTT | CASSPRFNQPQHF
TRBD1 | 19 | TRBJ2-3 | - | TRBV4-1 | TGCGCCAGCAGCCTGCCTAGTGGGGACAGGGTTAGCCGCACAGATACGCAGTATTTT | CASSLPSGDRVSRTDTQYF
- | 15 | TRBJ2-7 | many | TRBV20-1 | TGCAGTGCCGAGAGGAACAGGGATAACTATCGCGAGCAGTACTTC | CSAERNRDNYREQYF
TRBD1 | 13 | TRBJ1-5 | many | TRBV12-3/TRBV12-4 | TGTGCCAGCAGTTTAGAGGGGGCTCAGCCCCAGCATTTT | CASSLEGAQPQHF
- | 17 | TRBJ1-5 | many | TRBV4-2 | TGTGCCAGCAGCCAAGATTTGACAGCGGATAGCAATCAGCCCCAGCATTTT | CASSQDLTADSNQPQHF
- | 16 | TRBJ2-7 | many | TRBV20-1 | TGCAGTGCTAGCGCTCGCGGACCCGGCAAGCTCTACGAGCAGTACTTC | CSASARGPGKLYEQYF
TRBD1 | 13 | TRBJ1-1 | many | TRBV6-1 | TGTGCCAGCACTAAAAGAGACAGGGATGAAGCTTTCTTT | CASTKRDRDEAFF
- | 13 | TRBJ1-2 | many | TRBV12-3/TRBV12-4 | TGTGCCAGCAGTTTAGGGTCAGGGGATGGCTACACCTTC | CASSLGSGDGYTF
- | 13 | TRBJ2-7 | many | TRBV20-1 | TGCAGTGCGAGAGAGAGGACGGGCGACGAGCAGTACTTC | CSARERTGDEQYF
TRBD2 | 17 | TRBJ2-1 | many | TRBV20-1 | TGCAGTGCTAGAGATGCTACGACTAGCGGGGGAGCCAATGAGCAGTTCTTC | CSARDATTSGGANEQFF
TRBD2 | 14 | TRBJ2-5 | many | TRBV10-3 | TGTGCCATCAGTATAGCGGGGGAACAAGAGACCCAGTACTTC | CAISIAGEQETQYF
- | 13 | TRBJ1-1 | many | TRBV2 | TGTGCCAGCAGGGGAGGGGTGAACACTGAAGCTTTCTTT | CASRGGVNTEAFF
- | 13 | TRBJ1-1 | many | TRBV7-2 | TGTGCCAGCAGCTTATCGGGGGGGGCTGAAGCTTTCTTT | CASSLSGGAEAFF
- | 17 | TRBJ2-2 | - | TRBV4-1 | TGCGCCAGCAGCCAAGCCCTAATAGGGGGGGCCACCGGGGAGCTGTTTTTT | CASSQALIGGATGELFF
- | 15 | TRBJ1-6 | many | TRBV3-1 | TGTGCCAGCAGCCAAGATCACGACAGTTCATCACCCCTCCACTTT | CASSQDHDSSSPLHF
TRBD1 | 16 | TRBJ2-7 | - | TRBV5-6 | TGTGCCAGCAGCATACCCGGACAGGGGGCGAGTTACGAGCAGTACTTC | CASSIPGQGASYEQYF
- | 15 | TRBJ1-4 | many | TRBV9 | TGTGCCAGCAGCCCCCAACAGGAGAGGGGTGAAAAACTGTTTTTT | CASSPQQERGEKLFF
- | 14 | TRBJ2-5 | many | TRBV2 | TGTGCCATCCAACCGAAGGTGGGAAAAGAGACCCAGTACTTC | CAIQPKVGKETQYF
- | 13 | TRBJ1-2 | - | TRBV7-2 | TGTGCCAGCAGCCAGAACGCAAACTATGGCTACACCTTC | CASSQNANYGYTF
- | 13 | TRBJ1-5 | many | TRBV20-1 | TGCAGTGCTACCGGGGCTTCCAATCAGCCCCAGCATTTT | CSATGASNQPQHF
- | 17 | TRBJ2-2 | many | TRBV24-1 | TGTGCCACCAGTGATAGTAGGAGGGGGCTTTCAACCGGGGAGCTGTTTTTT | CATSDSRRGLSTGELFF
- | 18 | TRBJ2-3 | many | TRBV7-8 | TGTGCCAGCAGCTTACGGTCGTTCAGGCAGGGTCAGGCAGATACGCAGTATTTT | CASSLRSFRQGQADTQYF
- | 13 | TRBJ1-6 | many | TRBV2 | TGTGCCAGCGGGGGTACCTATAATTCACCCCTCCACTTT | CASGGTYNSPLHF
- | 15 | TRBJ2-1 | - | TRBV28 | TGTGCCAGCAGCTTAGGGGGGCGCATTGCAGGGGAGCAGTTCTTC | CASSLGGRIAGEQFF
- | 12 | TRBJ1-1 | many | TRBV20-1 | TGCAGTGCGGGAATCTGGGACACTGAAGCTTTCTTT | CSAGIWDTEAFF
- | 14 | TRBJ1-5 | many | TRBV5-8 | TGTGCCAGCAGCTTGGTTTCAGGATATCAGCCCCAGCATTTT | CASSLVSGYQPQHF
- | 14 | TRBJ1-4 | many | TRBV28 | TGTGCCAGCAGTTTATCCCGAGGAGGGATGGGACTGTTTTTT | CASSLSRGGMGLFF
- | 15 | TRBJ2-5 | many | TRBV4-1 | TGCGCCAGCAGCCAAGATTGGGCAGGCCAAGAGACCCAGTACTTC | CASSQDWAGQETQYF
- | 14 | TRBJ2-5 | many | TRBV11-2 | TGTGCCAGCAGCGGCTGGACGCTGAAAGAGACCCAGTACTTC | CASSGWTLKETQYF
- | 13 | TRBJ2-5 | many | TRBV12-5 | TGTGCTAGTGGTCCAGAGCTACAAGAGACCCAGTACTTC | CASGPELQETQYF
TRBD1 | 17 | TRBJ1-2 | many | TRBV6-1 | TGTGCCAGCAGCCCCGCGCCCCCGGGACAGGGACACTATGGCTACACCTTC | CASSPAPPGQGHYGYTF
- | 14 | TRBJ1-2 | - | TRBV19 | TGTGCCAGTAGTATAGACTTGCGGTCCTATGGCTACACCTTC | CASSIDLRSYGYTF
- | 12 | TRBJ2-3 | - | TRBV20-1 | TGCAGTGCTAGCGGACGCACAGATACGCAGTATTTT | CSASGRTDTQYF
- | 15 | TRBJ1-3 | - | TRBV20-1 | TGCAGTGCTAGTCGCAGGGCCTACTCTGGAAACACCATATATTTT | CSASRRAYSGNTIYF
TRBD2 | 16 | TRBJ2-7 | few | TRBV20-1 | TGCAGTGCTAGAGATGAGGGAGGCGGGGGGGTCAACGAGCAGTACTTC | CSARDEGGGGVNEQYF
TRBD1 | 12 | TRBJ2-1 | many | TRBV3-1 | TGTGCCAGCAGCTCTACAGGGGGATGGCAGTTCTTC | CASSSTGGWQFF
TRBD1 | 14 | TRBJ1-1 | - | TRBV19 | TGTGCCAGTATGAAGGACAGGGACGTTACTGAAGCTTTCTTT | CASMKDRDVTEAFF
TRBD2 | 15 | TRBJ2-5 | many | TRBV5-5 | TGTGCCAGCAGCTTCAAAGCGGGGATCCAAGAGACCCAGTACTTC | CASSFKAGIQETQYF
- | 14 | TRBJ2-5 | - | TRBV7-8 | TGTGCCAGCAGCCCGGACTACGTTCAAGAGACCCAGTACTTC | CASSPDYVQETQYF
- | 15 | TRBJ1-2 | many | TRBV7-8 | TGTGCCAGCAGCTTAGATAGGGGCGAGGGCTATGGCTACACCTTC | CASSLDRGEGYGYTF
TRBD1 | 16 | TRBJ2-7 | few | TRBV7-4 | TGTGCCAGCAGCTCCGACCCCCGGGACAGTGCATACGAGCAGTACTTC | CASSSDPRDSAYEQYF